A selection of T cell receptor beta chains follows, all from one sample in a study of blood T cell repertoires in COVID-19. Some clones are missing from TCRdb's copy, which holds only in-frame ones; the method was immunoSEQ multiplex PCR. The sample carries some 200,000 clones, around 90% recorded once. The sequenced material came from peripheral blood. All receptors derive from a man aged 60 to 69 with active or convalescent COVID-19. Both conserved end residues are part of each CDR3. D genes are given only for firm matches. Size values are once, few and many counts, or a class for expanded clones, and some rows have none.

CDR3: CASEGGANTGELFF; DNA: TGTGCCAGCGAAGGGGGGGCGAACACCGGGGAGCTGTTTTTT; D: -; J: TRBJ2-2; V: TRBV5-6; size: -
CDR3: CASSSGGGNSPLHF; DNA: TGCGCCAGCAGCTCCGGGGGGGGAAATTCACCCCTCCACTTT; D: -; J: TRBJ1-6; V: TRBV5-1; size: -
CDR3: CASSGRSGANVLTF; DNA: TGTGCCAGTAGCGGTCGCTCTGGGGCCAACGTCCTGACTTTC; D: -; J: TRBJ2-6; V: TRBV19; size: -
CDR3: CASSLEEARWTEAFF; DNA: TGTGCCAGCAGCTTAGAGGAGGCTAGATGGACTGAAGCTTTCTTT; D: -; J: TRBJ1-1; V: TRBV7-6; size: -
CDR3: CASSSGQGEGAFF; DNA: TGCGCCAGCAGCTCGGGACAGGGGGAGGGAGCTTTCTTT; D: TRBD1; J: TRBJ1-1; V: TRBV5-1; size: -
CDR3: CASSLVAANYGYTF; DNA: TGCGCCAGCAGCTTGGTAGCGGCGAACTATGGCTACACCTTC; D: -; J: TRBJ1-2; V: TRBV5-1; size: -
CDR3: CASTGTGGKLFF; DNA: TGTGCCAGCACAGGGACAGGAGGAAAACTGTTTTTT; D: TRBD1; J: TRBJ1-4; V: TRBV12-3/TRBV12-4; size: -
CDR3: CASSVGGVRGSPLHF; DNA: TGTGCCAGCAGCGTAGGCGGAGTTCGGGGTTCACCCCTCCACTTT; D: -; J: TRBJ1-6; V: TRBV9; size: -
CDR3: CASSTSGTGAYNEQFF; DNA: TGTGCCAGCAGCACCTCCGGGACAGGGGCCTACAATGAGCAGTTCTTC; D: TRBD1; J: TRBJ2-1; V: TRBV5-4; size: -
CDR3: CASSYPDSRGNYGYTF; DNA: TGCGCCAGCAGCTACCCTGACTCACGGGGGAACTATGGCTACACCTTC; D: -; J: TRBJ1-2; V: TRBV5-1; size: -
CDR3: CASSLLAQGSNTIYF; DNA: TGCGCCAGCAGCTTGTTGGCACAGGGAAGCAACACCATATATTTT; D: -; J: TRBJ1-3; V: TRBV5-1; size: -
CDR3: CATSDPGQGHEQFF; DNA: TGTGCCACCAGTGACCCCGGACAGGGTCATGAGCAGTTCTTC; D: TRBD1; J: TRBJ2-1; V: TRBV24-1; size: -
CDR3: CASSLQPDTQYF; DNA: TGTGCCAGCAGTCTACAGCCAGATACGCAGTATTTT; D: -; J: TRBJ2-3; V: TRBV12-3/TRBV12-4; size: -
CDR3: CASSPQGHEGYTF; DNA: TGTGCCAGCAGTCCGCAGGGGCATGAAGGCTACACCTTC; D: -; J: TRBJ1-2; V: TRBV6-6; size: -
CDR3: CASSLGQGLGTEAFF; DNA: TGTGCCAGCAGCCTAGGACAGGGGTTGGGCACTGAAGCTTTCTTT; D: TRBD1; J: TRBJ1-1; V: TRBV5-4; size: once
CDR3: CASSSDRGNYEQYF; DNA: TGTGCCAGCAGCTCGGACAGGGGAAATTACGAGCAGTACTTC; D: TRBD1; J: TRBJ2-7; V: TRBV7-9; size: -
CDR3: CASSQDIPTQETQYF; DNA: TGTGCCAGCAGTCAAGACATTCCTACCCAAGAGACCCAGTACTTC; D: -; J: TRBJ2-5; V: TRBV7-9; size: -
CDR3: CASSSLPTDTQYF; DNA: TGCGCCAGCAGCTCCCTTCCCACAGATACGCAGTATTTT; D: -; J: TRBJ2-3; V: TRBV5-1; size: -
CDR3: CASSITAGRAIYEQYF; DNA: TGTGCCAGCAGCATCACGGCAGGGAGGGCTATCTACGAGCAGTACTTC; D: TRBD2; J: TRBJ2-7; V: TRBV7-9; size: -
CDR3: CASSPRTATNEKLFF; DNA: TGTGCCAGCAGCCCGAGGACAGCAACTAATGAAAAACTGTTTTTT; D: -; J: TRBJ1-4; V: TRBV7-6; size: -
CDR3: CASSADRGRSTDTQYF; DNA: TGTGCCAGCTCCGCAGACAGGGGCCGAAGCACAGATACGCAGTATTTT; D: TRBD1; J: TRBJ2-3; V: TRBV18; size: -
CDR3: CATTGVGTEAFF; DNA: TGTGCCACCACCGGGGTAGGCACTGAAGCTTTCTTT; D: -; J: TRBJ1-1; V: TRBV15; size: -
CDR3: CATSDALDRLYGYTF; DNA: TGTGCCACCAGTGATGCCCTCGACAGGCTCTATGGCTACACCTTC; D: -; J: TRBJ1-2; V: TRBV24-1; size: -
CDR3: CASSLGQAYQPQHF; DNA: TGTGCCAGCAGCTTGGGACAGGCTTATCAGCCCCAGCATTTT; D: -; J: TRBJ1-5; V: TRBV5-6; size: -
CDR3: CSASTPGLGTQYF; DNA: TGCAGTGCTAGTACCCCGGGACTAGGGACGCAGTATTTT; D: TRBD2; J: TRBJ2-3; V: TRBV20-1; size: -
CDR3: CASNTGHLYEQYF; DNA: TGTGCCAGCAATACAGGCCACCTATACGAGCAGTACTTC; D: -; J: TRBJ2-7; V: TRBV2; size: -
CDR3: CASSRTGRVVLNTEAFF; DNA: TGTGCCAGTAGTCGGACAGGGCGGGTTGTTCTGAACACTGAAGCTTTCTTT; D: TRBD1; J: TRBJ1-1; V: TRBV19; size: -
CDR3: CASSLDQGTGYTF; DNA: TGCGCCAGCAGCTTGGATCAGGGGACCGGCTACACCTTC; D: -; J: TRBJ1-2; V: TRBV5-1; size: -
CDR3: CASRLRFRDSNHYSNQPQHF; DNA: TGTGCCAGCAGACTAAGGTTCCGGGACAGTAACCATTATAGCAATCAGCCCCAGCATTTT; D: TRBD1; J: TRBJ1-5; V: TRBV9; size: -
CDR3: CSARTSGGRKETQYF; DNA: TGCAGCGCTAGGACTAGCGGGGGACGAAAAGAGACCCAGTACTTC; D: TRBD2; J: TRBJ2-5; V: TRBV29-1; size: -
CDR3: CASRVAGGQETQYF; DNA: TGTGCCAGCAGAGTAGCGGGGGGTCAAGAGACCCAGTACTTC; D: TRBD2; J: TRBJ2-5; V: TRBV6-5; size: few
CDR3: CASSGLAVIDEQFF; DNA: TGTGCCAGTAGTGGGCTAGCGGTAATCGATGAGCAGTTCTTC; D: TRBD2; J: TRBJ2-1; V: TRBV19; size: -
CDR3: CAGSRASSGNTIYF; DNA: TGTGCCGGAAGCAGGGCCTCCTCTGGAAACACCATATATTTT; D: -; J: TRBJ1-3; V: TRBV2; size: -
CDR3: CASSHESRPLHF; DNA: TGTGCCAGCAGCCACGAATCGCGGCCCCTCCACTTT; D: -; J: TRBJ1-6; V: TRBV3-1/TRBV3-2; size: -
CDR3: CSVGRGGSTDTQYF; DNA: TGCAGCGTTGGGAGGGGGGGGAGCACAGATACGCAGTATTTT; D: -; J: TRBJ2-3; V: TRBV29-1; size: -
CDR3: CAISDGGNNSPLHF; DNA: TGTGCCATCAGTGACGGGGGGAATAATTCACCCCTCCACTTT; D: -; J: TRBJ1-6; V: TRBV10-3; size: -
CDR3: CATKAQGTGELFF; DNA: TGTGCCACCAAAGCTCAGGGGACCGGGGAGCTGTTTTTT; D: -; J: TRBJ2-2; V: TRBV19; size: -
CDR3: CASSRSGETQYF; DNA: TGCGCCAGCAGCCGATCGGGGGAGACCCAGTACTTC; D: -; J: TRBJ2-5; V: TRBV10-2; size: -
CDR3: CASSPLAGGELFF; DNA: TGTGCCAGCAGCCCCCTAGCGGGCGGGGAGCTGTTTTTT; D: TRBD2; J: TRBJ2-2; V: TRBV7-3; size: -
CDR3: CASSLQAINNSPLHF; DNA: TGCGCCAGCAGCTTGCAGGCAATAAATAATTCACCCCTCCACTTT; D: -; J: TRBJ1-6; V: TRBV5-1; size: -
CDR3: CASSLGTGHIQYF; DNA: TGTGCCAGCAGCTTAGGGACAGGGCACATTCAGTACTTC; D: TRBD1; J: TRBJ2-4; V: TRBV7-9; size: -
CDR3: CASSPRQGGHTEAFF; DNA: TGTGCCAGTAGTCCGCGACAGGGGGGGCACACTGAAGCTTTCTTT; D: TRBD1; J: TRBJ1-1; V: TRBV19; size: -
CDR3: CASSHGGADEQYF; DNA: TGCGCCAGCAGCCACGGGGGGGCGGACGAGCAGTACTTC; D: TRBD2; J: TRBJ2-7; V: TRBV5-1; size: -
CDR3: CASRISAALTYEQYF; DNA: TGTGCCAGCAGAATTAGCGCGGCCCTAACCTACGAGCAGTACTTC; D: -; J: TRBJ2-7; V: TRBV6-5; size: -
CDR3: CASSLGGRTNYGYTF; DNA: TGCGCCAGCAGCTTGGGAGGCAGAACTAACTATGGCTACACCTTC; D: -; J: TRBJ1-2; V: TRBV5-1; size: -
CDR3: CASSELGLAHEQYF; DNA: TGTGCCAGCAGTGAACTAGGACTAGCCCACGAGCAGTACTTC; D: TRBD2; J: TRBJ2-7; V: TRBV6-1; size: once
CDR3: CASSHRRGINYGYTF; DNA: TGTGCCAGCAGCCATCGCAGGGGAATCAACTATGGCTACACCTTC; D: -; J: TRBJ1-2; V: TRBV5-6; size: -
CDR3: CASSVVGAGELFF; DNA: TGTGCCAGCAGCGTAGTGGGAGCCGGGGAGCTGTTTTTT; D: -; J: TRBJ2-2; V: TRBV9; size: -
CDR3: CASSSGLSREFF; DNA: TGTGCCAGCAGCTCCGGACTATCTCGGGAGTTCTTC; D: -; J: TRBJ2-1; V: TRBV11-2; size: -
CDR3: CASTATEMGQGAENEKLFF; DNA: TGTGCCAGCACCGCTACGGAGATGGGACAGGGGGCTGAAAATGAAAAACTGTTTTTT; D: TRBD1; J: TRBJ1-4; V: TRBV5-5; size: -
CDR3: CASSPSSGGYYEQYF; DNA: TGTGCCAGCAGCCCGTCGAGCGGAGGCTACTACGAGCAGTACTTC; D: -; J: TRBJ2-7; V: TRBV9; size: once
CDR3: CASSQRTGGNEKLFF; DNA: TGTGCCAGCAGCCAACGGACAGGGGGCAACGAAAAACTGTTTTTT; D: TRBD1; J: TRBJ1-4; V: TRBV3-1/TRBV3-2; size: -
CDR3: CASSLLTVTSSGNTIYF; DNA: TGTGCCAGCAGCCTCCTGACAGTTACCAGCTCTGGAAACACCATATATTTT; D: -; J: TRBJ1-3; V: TRBV7-9; size: -
CDR3: CASSFGQVGDTQYF; DNA: TGCGCCAGCAGCTTCGGACAGGTCGGGGATACGCAGTATTTT; D: TRBD1; J: TRBJ2-3; V: TRBV5-1; size: -
CDR3: CASIPGPGGYGYTF; DNA: TGTGCCAGCATCCCCGGGCCCGGAGGCTATGGCTACACCTTC; D: -; J: TRBJ1-2; V: TRBV11-2; size: -
CDR3: CASSGQPNTEAFF; DNA: TGTGCCAGTTCGGGACAACCGAACACTGAAGCTTTCTTT; D: -; J: TRBJ1-1; V: TRBV6-5; size: -
CDR3: CASREGPNQPQHF; DNA: TGTGCCAGCAGGGAGGGACCCAATCAGCCCCAGCATTTT; D: -; J: TRBJ1-5; V: TRBV2; size: -
CDR3: CASGAGGNGGYTF; DNA: TGCGCCAGCGGCGCAGGGGGCAACGGTGGCTACACCTTC; D: TRBD1; J: TRBJ1-2; V: TRBV10-2; size: -
CDR3: CSVDTGEKLFF; DNA: TGCAGCGTTGACACAGGCGAAAAACTGTTTTTT; D: -; J: TRBJ1-4; V: TRBV29-1; size: few
CDR3: CASSPDSQRGYTF; DNA: TGTGCCAGTAGTCCAGACAGCCAGAGGGGCTACACCTTC; D: -; J: TRBJ1-2; V: TRBV19; size: -